The entry below gives a single T cell receptor beta chain sequence along with its context. Its antigen is undetermined. The V and J ends lost 3 bases and 1 base respectively, with 10 bases between them. This CDR3 spans 14 amino acids. Germline assignment: CDR1 MNHNY and CDR2 SVGAGI (reference sequence). Profiling relied on immunoSEQ multiplex PCR, and the TCRdb table lists in-frame clones only, not all of them. Of about 120,000 clones listed, about 93% are singletons. This specimen belongs to a study of graft-versus-host responses after intestinal transplantation. At the level of the study: Tacrolimus and steroids were given for around three years to all recipients after anti-thymocyte globulin induction.

Sequencing was performed on unstimulated CD4+ T cells sorted from spleen or lymph node cells, taken before intestinal transplant. The receptor was derived from a human donor who received an intestinal transplant. The chain combines TRBV6-6 with TRBJ2-7, with D uncertain. Written as DNA, the CDR3 is TGTGCCAGCAGTTATATGGTCAGATCCTACGAGCAGTACTTC. Encoded protein: CASSYMVRSYEQYF.